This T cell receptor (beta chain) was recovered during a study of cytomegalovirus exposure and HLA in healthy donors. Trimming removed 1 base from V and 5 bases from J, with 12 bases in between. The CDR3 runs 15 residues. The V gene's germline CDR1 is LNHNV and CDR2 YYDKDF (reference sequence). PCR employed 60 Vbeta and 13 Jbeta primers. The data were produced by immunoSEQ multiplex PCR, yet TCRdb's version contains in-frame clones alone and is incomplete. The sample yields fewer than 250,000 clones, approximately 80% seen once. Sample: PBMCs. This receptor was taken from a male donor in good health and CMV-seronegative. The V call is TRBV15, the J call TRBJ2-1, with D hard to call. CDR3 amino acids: CATSRGGGSNNEQFF. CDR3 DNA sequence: TGTGCCACCAGCAGAGGTGGCGGCTCAAACAATGAGCAGTTCTTC.